What follows describes a single TCR beta chain. The data are from a study of shared clonotypes between healthy human individuals. Assay: immunoSEQ multiplex PCR; the TCRdb copy retains only in-frame clones and omits some. This sample has more than 400,000 clones; approximately 95% occur once, and the top ten carry 0.05% to 0.07%. Trimming took 7 bases from V and 6 from J, leaving 19 bases between them. Germline V CDR1 and CDR2: SGHNT, YYREEE (reference sequence). The CDR3 is 14 residues long. The receptor's source is a woman in her thirties in good health. The chain couples TRBV5-4 to TRBJ1-1; D unresolved. The sample consisted of naive CD4+ T cells sorted from blood. Subset given: CD45RA+ positively selected. The CDR3 region is CASVTEGSVAEAFF. In nucleotides, the CDR3 is TGTGCCAGCGTGACCGAGGGTTCAGTCGCTGAAGCTTTCTTT.